The 4 T cell receptor beta chains in this list originate from one sample, sequenced in a study of T-cell memory formation after mild COVID-19. TCRdb independently ran MiXCR on the 5' RACE reads; one entry per CDR3 protein. The table lists about 190,000 distinct CDR3 sequences, 27% of them singletons, with roughly an eighth in the top ten. Sequenced: PBMCs or a T cell subset sorted from them (not recorded which). Every receptor here comes from an adult woman who had mild COVID-19 (a few samples of this study predate the infection). Cell type and time point are not known.

This clonotype has just a few counts. The chain couples TRBV29-1 to TRBJ2-2, with 9 bases fitting TRBD2. Germline loops: CDR1 SQVTM, CDR2 ANQGSEA. With V trimmed by 5 bases and J by 5 bases, 9 bases remained unmatched. The CDR3 has 15 amino acids. The CDR3 here is CSVSFSGGGTGELFF. The CDR3 region has the DNA TGCAGCGTTTCTTTTAGCGGGGGTGGAACCGGGGAGCTGTTTTTT.

This chain connects TRBV20-1 to TRBJ1-2; D gene unclear. Germline CDR1 reads DFQATT; CDR2 reads SNEGSKA (reference sequence). Trimming removed 6 bases at V and 5 bases at J, with 16 bases between. The CDR3 consists of 13 residues. The CDR3 loop is CSADLAPAYGYTF. CDR3 DNA sequence: TGCAGTGCAGACCTGGCCCCCGCTTATGGCTACACCTTC.

Ten or more counts support this clonotype. This sequence joins TRBV5-1 and TRBJ2-7, with D possibly TRBD1 on 6 matching bases. Trimming cost V 0 bases and J 0 bases, with 13 bases left between them. Germline-derived CDR1 and CDR2 are SGHRS and YFSETQ. This CDR3 is built from 16 residues. DNA for the CDR3: TGCGCCAGCAGCTTGGAAGGCAGGGGTCCCTCCTACGAGCAGTACTTC. This translates into CASSLEGRGPSYEQYF.

The rearrangement joins TRBV7-3 to TRBJ1-1; D call uncertain. Germline values: CDR1 SGHTA, CDR2 FQGTGA. V was shortened by 5 bases and J by 6 bases, with 13 bases between the two germline ends. This CDR3 comprises 13 residues. CDR3 sequence reads: CASSQDLGSEAFF. The CDR3 coding sequence is TGTGCCAGCAGCCAGGATCTGGGTTCTGAAGCTTTCTTT. Looking up the rest from reference TRBV7-3 and TRBJ1-1 gives the full variable domain: GAGVSQTPSNKVTEKGKYVELRCDPISGHTALYWYRQSLGQGPEFLIYFQGTGAADDSGLPNDRFFAVRPEGSVSTLKIQRTERGDSAVYLCASSQDLGSEAFFGQGTRLTVV.